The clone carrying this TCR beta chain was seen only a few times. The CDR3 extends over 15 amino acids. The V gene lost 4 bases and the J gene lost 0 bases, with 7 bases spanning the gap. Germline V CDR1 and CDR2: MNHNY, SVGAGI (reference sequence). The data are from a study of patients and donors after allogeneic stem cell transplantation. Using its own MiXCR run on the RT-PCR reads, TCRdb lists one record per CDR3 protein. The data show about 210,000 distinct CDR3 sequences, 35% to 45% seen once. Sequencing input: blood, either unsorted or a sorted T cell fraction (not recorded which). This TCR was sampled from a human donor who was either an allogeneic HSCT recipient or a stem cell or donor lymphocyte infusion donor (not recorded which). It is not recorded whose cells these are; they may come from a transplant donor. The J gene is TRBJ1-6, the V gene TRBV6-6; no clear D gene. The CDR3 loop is CASSSMSSYNSPLHF. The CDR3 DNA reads TGTGCCAGCAGTTCTATGAGCTCCTATAATTCACCCCTCCACTTT.